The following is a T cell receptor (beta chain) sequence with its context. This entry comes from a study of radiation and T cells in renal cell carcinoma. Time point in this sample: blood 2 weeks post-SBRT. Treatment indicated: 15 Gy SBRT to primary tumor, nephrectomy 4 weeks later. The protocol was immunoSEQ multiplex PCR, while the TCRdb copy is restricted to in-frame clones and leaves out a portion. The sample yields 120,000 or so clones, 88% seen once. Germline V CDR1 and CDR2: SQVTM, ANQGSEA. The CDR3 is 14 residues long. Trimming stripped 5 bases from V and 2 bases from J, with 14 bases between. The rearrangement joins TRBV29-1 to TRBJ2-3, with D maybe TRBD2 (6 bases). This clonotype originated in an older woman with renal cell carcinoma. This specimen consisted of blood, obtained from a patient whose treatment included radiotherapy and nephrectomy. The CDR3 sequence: CSVSSAGSTDTQYF. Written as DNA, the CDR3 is TGCAGCGTTAGTTCGGCGGGGTCCACAGATACGCAGTATTTT.